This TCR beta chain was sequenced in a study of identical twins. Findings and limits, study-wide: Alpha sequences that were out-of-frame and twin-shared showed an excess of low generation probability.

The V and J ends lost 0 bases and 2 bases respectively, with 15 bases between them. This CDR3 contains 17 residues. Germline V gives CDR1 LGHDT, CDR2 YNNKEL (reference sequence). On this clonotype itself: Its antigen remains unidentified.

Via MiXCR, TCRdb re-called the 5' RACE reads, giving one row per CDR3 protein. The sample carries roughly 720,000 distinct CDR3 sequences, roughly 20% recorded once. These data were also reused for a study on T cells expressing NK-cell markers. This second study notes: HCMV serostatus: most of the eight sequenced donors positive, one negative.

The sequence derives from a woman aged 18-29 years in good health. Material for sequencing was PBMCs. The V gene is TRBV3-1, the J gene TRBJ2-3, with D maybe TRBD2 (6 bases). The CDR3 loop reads CASSQEGSGPNTDTQYF. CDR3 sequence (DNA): TGTGCCAGCAGCCAAGAAGGGAGCGGGCCAAACACAGATACGCAGTATTTT.